The rows below give T cell receptor beta chains drawn from one sample of a study of blood T cell repertoires in COVID-19. The method was immunoSEQ multiplex PCR; TCRdb's version includes in-frame clones alone and lacks a portion of them. The sample holds 72,000 or so clones, more than 70% seen once. Sequencing was carried out using peripheral blood. The source is a woman of 80 years or more with active or convalescent COVID-19. CDR3s include the opening cysteine and the closing phenylalanine or tryptophan. The D gene is left open where the match is weak. Part of the rows lack a size; the others show once, few, many or a class for expanded clones.

>TRBV7-9|few|TRBJ2-1|TRBD1|14
TGTGCCAGCAGTGTGGGACAGGTTTTGAATGAGCAGTTCTTC
CASSVGQVLNEQFF
>TRBV19|many|TRBJ2-3|.|15
TGTGCCAGTAGTAAACTACAGGGCTCCACAGATACGCAGTATTTT
CASSKLQGSTDTQYF
>TRBV7-9|.|TRBJ1-2|TRBD1|14
TGTGCCAGCAGCTTCCAGACAGGGGGCGAGGGCTACACCTTC
CASSFQTGGEGYTF
>TRBV2|few|TRBJ1-5|.|15
TGTGCCAGCAGACGGCAGGGGATCAGCAATCAGCCCCAGCATTTT
CASRRQGISNQPQHF
>TRBV30|.|TRBJ2-7|TRBD2|12
TGTGCCTGGGGGCGGGGGGCCTACGAGCAGTACTTC
CAWGRGAYEQYF
>TRBV5-4|.|TRBJ2-5|TRBD1|14
TGTGCCAGCAGCTCGGGACAGGGCCAAGAGACCCAGTACTTC
CASSSGQGQETQYF
>TRBV9|.|TRBJ1-1|.|14
TGTGCCAGCAGCGTAAAAGGGGATGAGGATGAAGCTTTCTTT
CASSVKGDEDEAFF
>TRBV18|.|TRBJ2-7|.|12
TGTGCCAGCTCACCGGGGGCAGACGAGCAGTACTTC
CASSPGADEQYF
>TRBV4-3|.|TRBJ2-1|TRBD2|18
TGCGCCAGCAGCCAAGATTACACTAGCGGGGGGTCCTACAATGAGCAGTTCTTC
CASSQDYTSGGSYNEQFF
>TRBV9|.|TRBJ1-4|.|15
TGTGCCAGCAGCCCTAGAACAGGGTCAAGGGAAAAACTGTTTTTT
CASSPRTGSREKLFF
>TRBV5-1|few|TRBJ2-1|.|14
TGCGCCAGCAGCTTGGAGAGTGGGCGCAGGGAGCAGTTCTTC
CASSLESGRREQFF
>TRBV2|.|TRBJ2-4|TRBD1|13
TGTGCCAGCAGGCAGGGGGCTGGGAACATTCAGTACTTC
CASRQGAGNIQYF
>TRBV7-9|.|TRBJ2-3|.|14
TGTGCCAGCAGCTTACTGGGGGCGATAGATACGCAGTATTTT
CASSLLGAIDTQYF
>TRBV21-1|.|TRBJ1-6|.|14
TGTGCCAGCCGAAAACAAGGGAAGGGGTCACCCCTCCACTTT
CASRKQGKGSPLHF
>TRBV4-3|.|TRBJ1-6|.|15
TGCGCCAGCAGCGTGGTTGCGGGGGAGGCTTCACCCCTCCACTTT
CASSVVAGEASPLHF
>TRBV7-9|.|TRBJ2-5|.|12
TGTGCCAGCAGCTTATCCCTACAGACCCAGTACTTC
CASSLSLQTQYF
>TRBV7-2|.|TRBJ2-1|TRBD2|17
TGTGCCAGCAGCTTATTCGGACTAGCGGGTAGTTACAATGAGCAGTTCTTC
CASSLFGLAGSYNEQFF
>TRBV6-5|.|TRBJ1-4|.|14
TGTGCCAGCAGTTACTCGGGCGGGAATGAAAAACTGTTTTTT
CASSYSGGNEKLFF